These 11 T cell receptor beta chains originate from one sample sequenced in a study of cytomegalovirus exposure and HLA in healthy donors. PCR involved 60 Vbeta and 13 Jbeta primers. This table comes from immunoSEQ multiplex PCR, and its TCRdb copy is limited to in-frame clones, with some not included. In the table there are 100,000 or so clones, 78% of which are singletons. Sequenced: PBMCs. The receptors come from a woman in her thirties or forties in good health and CMV-seropositive.

The chain couples TRBV15 to TRBJ2-1; unclear D gene. Germline loops: CDR1 LNHNV, CDR2 YYDKDF (reference sequence). This CDR3 region has 14 residues. V gave up 0 bases and J gave up 4 bases, with 7 bases separating them. CDR3: CATSRDPRYNEQFF. The CDR3 bases are TGTGCCACCAGCAGAGATCCTAGATACAATGAGCAGTTCTTC.

The genes are TRBV19 and TRBJ1-5; D not certain. Germline CDR1 LNHDA, CDR2 SQIVND (reference sequence). V dropped 4 bases and J dropped 7 bases, with 11 bases sitting between them. The CDR3 contains 13 residues. The CDR3, as DNA: TGTGCCAGTAGTAGCGTGTCGGGGCAGCCCCAGCATTTT. It codes for CASSSVSGQPQHF.

The chain joins TRBV7-3 to TRBJ2-3; TRBD2 agrees at 8 bases. V shed 5 bases and J 4 bases; nucleotides not matched to a gene: 11. The CDR3 loop spans 16 amino acids. In germline, CDR1 is SGHTA, CDR2 FQGTGA. The CDR3: CASSPAAGGGPDTQYF. The DNA of the CDR3 is TGTGCCAGCAGCCCAGCGGCCGGGGGGGGCCCAGATACGCAGTATTTT. The whole variable domain, remainder taken from reference TRBV7-3 and TRBJ2-3, is GAGVSQTPSNKVTEKGKYVELRCDPISGHTALYWYRQSLGQGPEFLIYFQGTGAADDSGLPNDRFFAVRPEGSVSTLKIQRTERGDSAVYLCASSPAAGGGPDTQYFGPGTRLTVL.

The genes are TRBV14 and TRBJ2-7; perhaps TRBD1 as D (5 bases). The CDR3 spans 14 residues. Germline CDR1 reads SGHDN; CDR2 reads FVKESK. Trimming took 1 base from V and 6 from J, leaving 13 bases between them. CDR3 protein: CASSQVAGRGEQYF. CDR3 in DNA: TGTGCCAGCAGCCAAGTTGCAGGTAGGGGCGAGCAGTACTTC. The variable domain in full, completed from reference TRBV14 and TRBJ2-7, reads EAGVTQFPSHSVIEKGQTVTLRCDPISGHDNLYWYRRVMGKEIKFLLHFVKESKQDESGMPNNRFLAERTGGTYSTLKVQPAELEDSGVYFCASSQVAGRGEQYFGPGTRLTVT.

In its sample, this clone was seen a few times. V usage is TRBV19 and J usage is TRBJ1-1; TRBD1 might be the D (5 bases). The CDR3 is 17 amino acids. Germline CDR1 reads LNHDA; CDR2 reads SQIVND (reference sequence). Deletions cut 1 base from V and 0 bases from J, with 15 bases between. CDR3 DNA: TGTGCCAGTAGTATAGGAACCGTCACAGGAGTGAACACTGAAGCTTTCTTT. Translating it yields CASSIGTVTGVNTEAFF.

V is TRBV4-3 and J is TRBJ1-4, with TRBD1 as a possible D gene (5 bases). V lost 1 base and J lost 4, with 10 bases in between. CDR3 length: 15 amino acids. Germline V gene sequence: CDR1 LGHNA, CDR2 YSLEER. CDR3: CASSQVRQLNEKLFF. For the CDR3, the DNA is TGCGCCAGCAGCCAAGTCAGACAGCTTAATGAAAAACTGTTTTTT.

This clone appeared a single time. The chain is built from TRBV30 and TRBJ1-2; D remains ambiguous. The CDR3 consists of 13 residues. The V end was cut by 2 bases, the J end by 3 bases, with 10 bases between. Germline V gene lookup returns CDR1 GTSNPN and CDR2 SVGIG (reference sequence). The CDR3: CAWSPLTDYGYTF. CDR3 nucleotide sequence: TGTGCCTGGAGTCCGCTCACAGACTATGGCTACACCTTC. Variable domain in full (rest from reference TRBV30 and TRBJ1-2): SQTIHQWPATLVQPVGSPLSLECTVEGTSNPNLYWYRQAAGRGLQLLFYSVGIGQISSEVPQNLSASRPQDRQFILSSKKLLLSDSGFYLCAWSPLTDYGYTFGSGTRLTVV.

The CDR3 nucleotides are TGTGCTAGTGGTGCTCCCGGACTAGCGGGAGAGGGTGTGCAGTACTTC. It yields the protein CASGAPGLAGEGVQYF. The V gene is TRBV12-5, the J gene TRBJ2-7, with TRBD2 identical over 13 bases. Losses at the gene ends were 5 bases for V and 9 bases for J; bases not matched to a gene: 13. Looked up from germline, CDR1 is LGHNT and CDR2 is FRNRAP. The CDR3 has 16 residues.

The rearrangement links TRBV4-2 to TRBJ2-3, with 9 bases fitting TRBD1. CDR3 size: 16 residues. The V gene's germline CDR1 is LGHNA and CDR2 YNFKEQ. Germline trimming cut 3 bases from V and 6 bases from J; bases unmatched to any gene: 10. The CDR3 sequence: CASSHSQGQGSDTQYF. In DNA form, the CDR3 reads TGTGCCAGCAGCCATTCCCAGGGACAGGGATCTGATACGCAGTATTTT.

Points on this clone: This CDR3 fails to terminate in the conserved phenylalanine or tryptophan, so it likely reflects a read error. The J gene is TRBJ2-7, the V gene TRBV25-1; 10 bases are shared with TRBD2. From germline, CDR1 is MGHDK and CDR2 SYGVNS. The V segment lost 8 bases and the J segment 0 bases; nucleotides outside the gene matches: 4. This CDR3 is 14 amino acids long. CDR3 residues: CASGPSGSSYEQYL. CDR3 bases: TGTGCCAGCGGCCCTAGCGGGAGCTCCTACGAGCAGTACCTC.

The J gene is TRBJ2-5, the V gene TRBV2; no clear D. The J call may be wrong; the DNA end is better matched by TRBJ2-7. The V gene's germline CDR1 is SNHLY and CDR2 FYNNEI. The CDR3 extends over 12 amino acids. The CDR3 here is CASSEAGHEQYF. CDR3 bases: TGTGCCAGCAGTGAAGCGGGCCACGAGCAGTACTTC.